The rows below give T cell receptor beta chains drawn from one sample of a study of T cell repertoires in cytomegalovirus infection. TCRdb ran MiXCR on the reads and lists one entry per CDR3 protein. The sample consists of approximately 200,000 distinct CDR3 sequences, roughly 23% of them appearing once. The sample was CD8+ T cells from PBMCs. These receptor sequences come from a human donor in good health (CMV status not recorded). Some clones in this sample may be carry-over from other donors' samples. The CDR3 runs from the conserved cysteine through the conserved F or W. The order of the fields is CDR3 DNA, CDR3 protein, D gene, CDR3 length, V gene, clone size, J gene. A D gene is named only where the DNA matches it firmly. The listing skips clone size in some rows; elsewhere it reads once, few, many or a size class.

TGTGCCAGCAGCTTAGGCCATAGGACAGACACCTTCGGCTACACCTTC,CASSLGHRTDTFGYTF,NA,16,TRBV13,NA,TRBJ1-2
TGTGCCAGTAGTATTGGGATTAACACTGAAGCTTTCTTT,CASSIGINTEAFF,NA,13,TRBV19,many,TRBJ1-1
TGTGCCAGCAGCGACCCTACCGGGTTAGGGTGGGACGAGCAGTACTTC,CASSDPTGLGWDEQYF,NA,16,TRBV7-2,many,TRBJ2-7
TGCAGCGTTGAGGGACTAGCGGGAAATGAGCAGTTCTTC,CSVEGLAGNEQFF,TRBD2,13,TRBV29-1,NA,TRBJ2-1
TGTGCCAGCAGCTCCGGGTACGGGAGCTCCTACAATGAGCAGTTCTTC,CASSSGYGSSYNEQFF,NA,16,TRBV7-2,few,TRBJ2-1
TGTGCCAGCAGCTTAGGGACGTCGGAGGGGCAGCCCCAGCATTTT,CASSLGTSEGQPQHF,NA,15,TRBV7-9,few,TRBJ1-5
TGTGCCAGCAGCTTCCTAGCTAATGACTACAATGAGCAGTTCTTC,CASSFLANDYNEQFF,NA,15,TRBV7-9,few,TRBJ2-1
TGTGCCAGCAGCCGGGACAGGGGATTACGCGAAAAACTGTTTTTT,CASSRDRGLREKLFF,TRBD1,15,TRBV28,many,TRBJ1-4
TGCGCCAGCAGCTTGGCCGAGGCAACTAGCACAGATACGCAGTATTTT,CASSLAEATSTDTQYF,NA,16,TRBV5-1,few,TRBJ2-3
TGTGCCAGCAGCCCCCCGGCGGGGTGGTCCTACAATGAGCAGTTCTTC,CASSPPAGWSYNEQFF,NA,16,TRBV7-8,few,TRBJ2-1
TGTGCCAGCAGGTCGGACCGGGACAGGGTTAATTCACCCCTCCACTTT,CASRSDRDRVNSPLHF,TRBD1,16,TRBV12-3/TRBV12-4,NA,TRBJ1-6
TGTGCCAGCAGTCCAGACGGGGCGCTCGGGGCTTTCTTT,CASSPDGALGAFF,NA,13,TRBV13,NA,TRBJ1-1
TGTGCCAGCAGCCCAGGGGTGCCTAATGAAAAACTGTTTTTT,CASSPGVPNEKLFF,NA,14,TRBV7-9,few,TRBJ1-4
TGCAGTGCAAGGGTGGTCACTGAAGCTTTCTTT,CSARVVTEAFF,NA,11,TRBV20-1,NA,TRBJ1-1
TGTGCCAGCAGCCAGTCAGGGGGAGGCACCGGGGAGCTGTTTTTT,CASSQSGGGTGELFF,NA,15,TRBV5-5,few,TRBJ2-2
TGTGCCAGTCTTGCAAGCACAGATACGCAGTATTTT,CASLASTDTQYF,NA,12,TRBV2,NA,TRBJ2-3
TGTGCCAGCAGCTCCACTTTTGGCGGGGAGCACACCTTC,CASSSTFGGEHTF,NA,13,TRBV11-1,few,TRBJ1-2
TGCGCCAGCAGCGGCCGGGACACTGAAGCTTTCTTT,CASSGRDTEAFF,NA,12,TRBV4-1,NA,TRBJ1-1
TGTGCCAGCAGCGCGGCTTCTAGCGGGGGGGCGTTGGAGACCCAGTACTTC,CASSAASSGGALETQYF,TRBD2,17,TRBV2,many,TRBJ2-5
TGTGCCAGCAGCCGAAGGGACTCAGCCTACGAGCAGTACTTC,CASSRRDSAYEQYF,NA,14,TRBV7-6,many,TRBJ2-7
TGTGCCAGCAGTTTGTACGTGCCTAGCGGGTCGAACACCGGGGAGCTGTTTTTT,CASSLYVPSGSNTGELFF,TRBD2,18,TRBV12-3/TRBV12-4,NA,TRBJ2-2
TGTGCCAGCAGTGAAGGGGCAGTCATGAACACTGAAGCTTTCTTT,CASSEGAVMNTEAFF,NA,15,TRBV2,NA,TRBJ1-1
TGCAGCGTTGATCAGGGTACTAGCTCTGGGGCCAACGTCCTGACTTTC,CSVDQGTSSGANVLTF,NA,16,TRBV29-1,few,TRBJ2-6
TGTGCCAGCAGCGCAGGGTACGATAGCAATCAGCCCCAGCATTTT,CASSAGYDSNQPQHF,NA,15,TRBV7-9,NA,TRBJ1-5
TGTGCCAGCAGTCGAGGCGTTAACGCTGGAAACACCATATATTTT,CASSRGVNAGNTIYF,NA,15,TRBV7-8,many,TRBJ1-3
TGCAGCGTTGAAGGGGGGACAGGGGCGTTTTGTGGCTACACCTTC,CSVEGGTGAFCGYTF,TRBD1,15,TRBV29-1,NA,TRBJ1-2